Below, one T cell receptor beta chain is given with its context. This clone has more than one count but fewer than ten. The antigen this receptor binds is unknown. Base qualities are missing; no much larger clone stands one base away. Receptor libraries were prepared by the immunoSEQ multiplex PCR assay. TCR beta CDR3 sequencing was performed on DNA from the cultured, isolated CD4+ T cells. As for the authors' bioinformatics: Non-productive TCR sequences were discarded, and reads were trimmed to the CDR3 region, with only CDR3s of 7 or more amino acids retained. Antigen-specific clonotypes were identified with the MANAFEST web app by comparing expansion in peptide wells against reference cultures. Positive clones required FDR<0.05 expansion versus reference and all other wells, odds ratio above 5, and frequency above 0.1% in two replicate wells. Cross-reactive clonotypes were defined as significantly expanded in SARS-CoV-2 spike wells and in at least one common cold coronavirus spike condition. Using the stringdist R package, CDR3 similarity was measured by Levenshtein distance, and unrooted trees were constructed with ape in R 3.6.1. Not all clones reach the TCRdb copy of this immuneACCESS table, which keeps in-frame sequences only. Checked studies attribute under half of the gap to unresolved V genes and leave the rest unexplained. V, J and clone size are those of that table, while D and trimming were read from the DNA. The sample table shows under 60,000 clones, and roughly three quarters are seen once. The ten top clones hold 5% to 6.5% of the sample.

To identify antigen-specific CD4+ T cell clonotypes by their expansion, the ViraFEST assay first stimulated PBMC with viral peptide pools and then applied TCR sequencing. After around ten days of culture, CD4+ T cells were isolated with the EasySep CD4+ T cell isolation kit. Convalescent patients had PCR-confirmed SARS-CoV-2 infection between March and December 2020, before Alpha, Beta and Delta variants emerged in the United States. Roughly 1.9 million PBMC per well were cultured with 8.5 to 10 ug/ml peptides in IMDM containing approximately 4.5% human AB serum, around 10 IU/ml IL-2 and gentamicin. A peptide pool from HIV-1 Nef was used as the negative control culture condition. On days 3 and 7, half of the culture medium was replaced with fresh IL-2-containing medium. Each peptide stimulation condition was cultured in triplicate wells unless otherwise noted. Using Ficoll-Paque Plus gradient centrifugation, PBMC were separated from whole blood and then either used fresh or cryopreserved at -140C. The QIAamp micro DNA kit was used to extract genomic DNA from the cultured CD4+ T cells.

The data derive from a study of vaccination effects on CD4 cells after COVID-19 (dated 2022 in TCRdb). Regarding the research as a whole: Each participant received two doses of an mRNA SARS-CoV-2 vaccine, either BNT162b2 or mRNA-1273. A total of nine to ten COVID-19 convalescent patients and several SARS-CoV-2-naive healthy vaccine recipients were included in the full study. The study compared SARS-CoV-2 spike-specific CD4+ TCR repertoires before and after mRNA vaccination in COVID-19 convalescent patients and infection-naive vaccine recipients. Cultures from other donors in the study were sequenced using the Oncomine TCR Beta short-read assay on an Illumina iSeq 100. In a couple of convalescent patients, pre-vaccine samples were collected 16 days and one week ahead of the first dose, 142 and 148 days after COVID-19 diagnosis. What the research found in general, with its limitations: Marked clonal contraction was observed in both infection-induced and vaccine-induced clones at late post-vaccination timepoints, consistent with waning T cell responses. In convalescent patients, the post-vaccine spike-reactive repertoire consisted mainly of new vaccine-induced clones, largely distinct from infection-induced clones. Only a small number of convalescent patients were included, and no early post-infection timepoints were available, which limited the study.

V is reduced by 5 bases and J by 8 bases, leaving a spacing of 7 bases between them. From the germline V gene (reference sequence), CDR1 is SEHNR and CDR2 is FQNEAQ. The CDR3 starts with the cysteine, ends with the phenylalanine, and has 11 residues. The entry retains the CDR3 DNA only, 33 bases that are in frame from base 1. This TCR was recovered from a human donor who had a prior SARS-CoV-2 infection. The specimen was CD4+ T cells from PBMCs cultured with HIV peptides, collected before COVID-19 vaccination. The cell subset or site label corresponds to: HIV-1 Nef peptide pool negative control/reference culture. Here the chain combines TRBV7-9 and TRBJ2-1; the D gene assignment is ambiguous. The CDR3 amino acid sequence is: CASSGFDEQFF. DNA sequence: TGTGCCAGCAGCGGGTTTGATGAGCAGTTCTTC.